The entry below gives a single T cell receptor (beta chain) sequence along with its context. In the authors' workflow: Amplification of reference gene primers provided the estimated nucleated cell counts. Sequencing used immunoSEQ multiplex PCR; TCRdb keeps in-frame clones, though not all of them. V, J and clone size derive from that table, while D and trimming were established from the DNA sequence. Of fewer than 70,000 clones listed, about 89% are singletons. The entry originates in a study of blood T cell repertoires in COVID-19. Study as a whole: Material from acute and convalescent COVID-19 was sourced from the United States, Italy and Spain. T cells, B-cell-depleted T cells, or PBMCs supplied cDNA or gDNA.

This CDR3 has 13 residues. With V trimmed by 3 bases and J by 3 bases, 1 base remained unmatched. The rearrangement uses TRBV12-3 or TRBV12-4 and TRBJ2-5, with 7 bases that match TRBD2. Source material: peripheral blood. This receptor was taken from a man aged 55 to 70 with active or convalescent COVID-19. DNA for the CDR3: TGTGCCAGCAGTTTGGGGGGGAAAGAGACCCAGTACTTC. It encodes CASSLGGKETQYF.